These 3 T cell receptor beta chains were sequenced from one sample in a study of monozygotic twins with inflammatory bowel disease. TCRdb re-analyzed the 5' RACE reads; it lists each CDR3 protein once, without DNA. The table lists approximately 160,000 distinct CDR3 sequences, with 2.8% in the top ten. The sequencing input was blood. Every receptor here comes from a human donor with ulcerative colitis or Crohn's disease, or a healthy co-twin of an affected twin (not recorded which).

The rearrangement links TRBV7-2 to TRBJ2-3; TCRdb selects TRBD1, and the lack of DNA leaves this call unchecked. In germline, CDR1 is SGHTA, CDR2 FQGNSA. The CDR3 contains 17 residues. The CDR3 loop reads CASSLGGSVPGTDTQYF.

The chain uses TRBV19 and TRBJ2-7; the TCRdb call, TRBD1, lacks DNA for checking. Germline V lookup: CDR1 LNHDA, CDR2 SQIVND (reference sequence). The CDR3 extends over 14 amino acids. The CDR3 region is CASSTGTGGREQYF.

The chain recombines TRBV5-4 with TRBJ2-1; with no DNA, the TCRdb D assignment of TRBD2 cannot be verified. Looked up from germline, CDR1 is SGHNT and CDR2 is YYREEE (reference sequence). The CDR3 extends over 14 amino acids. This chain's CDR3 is CASLREGVRSEQFF.